This T cell receptor (beta chain) was profiled in a study of T-cell reconstitution after alpha-beta-depleted transplantation in children. TCRbeta library preparation incorporated unique molecular identifiers. Via MiXCR, TCRdb re-called the PCR reads, giving one row per CDR3 protein. The sample gives hundreds of thousands of distinct CDR3 sequences, about 17% of which show up once; roughly 41% is in the top ten. Study findings and constraints: Some patients showed high day-60 TCRbeta diversity, which derived from surviving recipient T cells and thymic progenitors. A year had passed since transplant, and T-cell counts and diversity by then came mostly from newly produced T cells.

This clonotype has just a few counts. Antigen: not known. The source of this sequence is a male patient aged 2-10 years who had a stem cell transplant for acute lymphoblastic leukemia, so the T cells may come from the graft donor. The sample here was PBMCs, mostly from graft donor cells, taken 360 days after TCRalphabeta/CD19-depleted stem cell transplant.

For the CDR3, the DNA is TGTGCCACCAGCAGAGATTTTAGGGCTTTCTTT. As protein: CATSRDFRAFF. The chain has TRBV15 and TRBJ1-1, with no clear D. The CDR3 contains 11 residues. From germline, CDR1 is LNHNV and CDR2 YYDKDF (reference sequence). Trimming left V 0 bases short and J 11 bases short, with 7 bases between.